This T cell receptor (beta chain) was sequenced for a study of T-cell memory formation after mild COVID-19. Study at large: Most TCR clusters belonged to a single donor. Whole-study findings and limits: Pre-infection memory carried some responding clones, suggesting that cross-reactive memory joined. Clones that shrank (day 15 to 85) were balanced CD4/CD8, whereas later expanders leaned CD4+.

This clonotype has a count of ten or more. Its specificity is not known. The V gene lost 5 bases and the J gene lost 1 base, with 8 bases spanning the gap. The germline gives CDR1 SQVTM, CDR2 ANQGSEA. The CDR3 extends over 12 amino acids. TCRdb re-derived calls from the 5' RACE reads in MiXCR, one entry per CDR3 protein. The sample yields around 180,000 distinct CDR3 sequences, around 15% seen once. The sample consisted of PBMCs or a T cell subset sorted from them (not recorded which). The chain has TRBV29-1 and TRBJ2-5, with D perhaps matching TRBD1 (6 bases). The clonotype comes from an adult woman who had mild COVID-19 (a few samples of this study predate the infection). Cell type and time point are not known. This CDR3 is CSVTGSQETQYF. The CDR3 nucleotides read TGCAGCGTTACAGGGAGCCAAGAGACCCAGTACTTC.